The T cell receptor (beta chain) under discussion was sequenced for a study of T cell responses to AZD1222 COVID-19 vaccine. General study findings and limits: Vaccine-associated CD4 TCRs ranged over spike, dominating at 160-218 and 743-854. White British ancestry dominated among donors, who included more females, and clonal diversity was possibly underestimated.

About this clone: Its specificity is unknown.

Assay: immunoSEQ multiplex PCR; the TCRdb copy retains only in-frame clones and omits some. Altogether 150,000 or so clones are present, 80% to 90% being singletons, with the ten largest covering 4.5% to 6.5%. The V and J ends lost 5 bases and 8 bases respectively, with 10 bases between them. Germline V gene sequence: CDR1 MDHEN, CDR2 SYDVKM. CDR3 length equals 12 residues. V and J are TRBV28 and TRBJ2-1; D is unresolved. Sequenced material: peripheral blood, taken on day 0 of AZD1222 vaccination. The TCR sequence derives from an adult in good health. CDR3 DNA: TGTGCCAGCAGTACCCGAGTCGATGAGCAGTTCTTC. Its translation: CASSTRVDEQFF.